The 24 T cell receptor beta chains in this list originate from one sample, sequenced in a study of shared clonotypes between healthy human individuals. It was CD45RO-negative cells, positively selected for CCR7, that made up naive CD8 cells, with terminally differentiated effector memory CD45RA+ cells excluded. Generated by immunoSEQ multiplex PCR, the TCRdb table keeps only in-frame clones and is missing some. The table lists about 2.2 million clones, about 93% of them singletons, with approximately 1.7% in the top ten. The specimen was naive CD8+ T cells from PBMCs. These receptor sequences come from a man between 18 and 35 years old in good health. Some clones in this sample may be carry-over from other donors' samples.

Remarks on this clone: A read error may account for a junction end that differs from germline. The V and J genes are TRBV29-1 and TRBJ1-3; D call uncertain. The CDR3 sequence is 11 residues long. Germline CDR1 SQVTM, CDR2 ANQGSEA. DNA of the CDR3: TGCAGCGTTGCTTTTGGTCACGGGGTCGGTTTT. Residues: CSVAFGHGVGF. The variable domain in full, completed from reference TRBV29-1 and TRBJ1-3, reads SAVISQKPSRDICQRGTSLTIQCQVDSQVTMMFWYRQQPGQSLTLIATANQGSEATYESGFVIDKFPISRPNLTFSTLTVSNMSPEDSSIYLCSVAFGHGVGFGEGSWLTVV.

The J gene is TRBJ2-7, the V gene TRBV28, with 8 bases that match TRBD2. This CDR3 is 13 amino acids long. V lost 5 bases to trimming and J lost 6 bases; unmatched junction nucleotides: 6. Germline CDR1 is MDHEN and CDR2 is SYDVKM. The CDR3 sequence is CASSVAGLGEQYF. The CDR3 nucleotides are TGTGCCAGCAGTGTAGCGGGACTCGGCGAGCAGTACTTC.

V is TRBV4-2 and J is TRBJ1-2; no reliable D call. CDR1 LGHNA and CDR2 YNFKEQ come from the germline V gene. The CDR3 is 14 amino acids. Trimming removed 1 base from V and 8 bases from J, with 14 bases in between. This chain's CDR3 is CASSQVGAFYGYTF. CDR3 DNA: TGTGCCAGCAGCCAAGTTGGTGCCTTTTACGGCTACACCTTC.

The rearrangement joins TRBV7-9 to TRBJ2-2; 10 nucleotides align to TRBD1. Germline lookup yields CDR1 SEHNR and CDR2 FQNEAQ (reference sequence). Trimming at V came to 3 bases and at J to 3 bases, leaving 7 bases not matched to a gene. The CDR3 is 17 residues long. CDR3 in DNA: TGTGCCAGCAGCTTCCCTGCCGGGACAGGGGACACCGGGGAGCTGTTTTTT. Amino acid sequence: CASSFPAGTGDTGELFF.

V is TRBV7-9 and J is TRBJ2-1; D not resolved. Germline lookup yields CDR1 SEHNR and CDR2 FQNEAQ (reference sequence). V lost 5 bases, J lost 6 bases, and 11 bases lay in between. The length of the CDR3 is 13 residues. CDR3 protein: CASSPAAPNEQFF. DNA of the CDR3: TGTGCCAGCAGCCCTGCCGCGCCCAATGAGCAGTTCTTC.

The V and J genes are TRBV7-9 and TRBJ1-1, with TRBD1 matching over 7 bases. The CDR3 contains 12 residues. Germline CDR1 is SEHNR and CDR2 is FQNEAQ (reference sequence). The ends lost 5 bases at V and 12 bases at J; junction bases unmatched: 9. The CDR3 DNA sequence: TGTGCCAGCAGCACCGCGACAGGGAGGACTTTCTTT. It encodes CASSTATGRTFF.

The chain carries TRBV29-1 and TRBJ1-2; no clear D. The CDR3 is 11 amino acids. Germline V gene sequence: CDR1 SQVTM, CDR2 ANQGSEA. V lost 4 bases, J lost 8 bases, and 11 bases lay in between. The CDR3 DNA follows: TGCAGCGTTGGGCGGGAAAGAGGCTACACCTTC. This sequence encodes CSVGRERGYTF. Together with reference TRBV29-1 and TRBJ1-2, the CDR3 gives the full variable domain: SAVISQKPSRDICQRGTSLTIQCQVDSQVTMMFWYRQQPGQSLTLIATANQGSEATYESGFVIDKFPISRPNLTFSTLTVSNMSPEDSSIYLCSVGRERGYTFGSGTRLTVV.

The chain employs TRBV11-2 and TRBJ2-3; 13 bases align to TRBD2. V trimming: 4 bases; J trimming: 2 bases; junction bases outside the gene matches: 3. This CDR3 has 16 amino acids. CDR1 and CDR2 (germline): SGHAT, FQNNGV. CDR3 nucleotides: TGTGCCAGCAGCTCGGGACTAGCGGGACCCACAGATACGCAGTATTTT. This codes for CASSSGLAGPTDTQYF.

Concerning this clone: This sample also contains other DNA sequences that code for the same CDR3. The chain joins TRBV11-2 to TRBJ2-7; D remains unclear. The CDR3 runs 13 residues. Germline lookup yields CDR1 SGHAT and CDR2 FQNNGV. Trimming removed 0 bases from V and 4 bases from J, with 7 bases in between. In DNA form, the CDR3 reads TGTGCCAGCAGCTTAGATCACGGGTACGAGCAGTACTTC. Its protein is CASSLDHGYEQYF.

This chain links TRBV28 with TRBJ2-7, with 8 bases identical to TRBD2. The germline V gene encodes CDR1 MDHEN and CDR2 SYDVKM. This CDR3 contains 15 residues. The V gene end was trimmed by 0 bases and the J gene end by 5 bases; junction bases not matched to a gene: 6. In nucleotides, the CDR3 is TGTGCCAGCAGTTTATGGCGGGGGGCTGGGAACGAGCAGTACTTC. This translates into CASSLWRGAGNEQYF.

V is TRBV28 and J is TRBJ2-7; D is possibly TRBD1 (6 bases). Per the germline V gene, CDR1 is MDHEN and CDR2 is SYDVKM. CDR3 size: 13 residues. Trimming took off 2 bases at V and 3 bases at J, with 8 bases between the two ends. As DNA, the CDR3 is TGTGCCAGCAGTTTAAACAGGGTCTACGAGCAGTACTTC. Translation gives CASSLNRVYEQYF.

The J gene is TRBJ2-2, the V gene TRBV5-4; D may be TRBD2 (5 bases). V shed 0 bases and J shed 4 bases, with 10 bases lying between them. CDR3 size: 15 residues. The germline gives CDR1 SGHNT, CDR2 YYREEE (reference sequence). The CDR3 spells CASSLEGRGTGELFF. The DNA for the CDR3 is TGTGCCAGCAGCTTGGAAGGCCGGGGCACCGGGGAGCTGTTTTTT. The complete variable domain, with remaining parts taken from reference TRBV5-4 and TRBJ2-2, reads ETGVTQSPTHLIKTRGQQVTLRCSSQSGHNTVSWYQQALGQGPQFIFQYYREEENGRGNFPPRFSGLQFPNYSSELNVNALELDDSALYLCASSLEGRGTGELFFGEGSRLTVL.

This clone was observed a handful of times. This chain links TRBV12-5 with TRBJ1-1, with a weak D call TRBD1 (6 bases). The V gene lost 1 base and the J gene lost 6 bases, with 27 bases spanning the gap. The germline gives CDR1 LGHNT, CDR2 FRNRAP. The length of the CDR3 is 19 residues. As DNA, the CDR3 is TGTGCTAGTGGTTTGGGCCTCCCCAGGGGAAGGGGGTACGAGGCTGAAGCTTTCTTT. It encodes CASGLGLPRGRGYEAEAFF.

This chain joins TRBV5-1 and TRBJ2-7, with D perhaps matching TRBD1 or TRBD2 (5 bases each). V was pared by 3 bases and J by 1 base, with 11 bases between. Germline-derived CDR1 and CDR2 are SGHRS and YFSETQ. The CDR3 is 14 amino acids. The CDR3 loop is CASSYGTLSYEQYF. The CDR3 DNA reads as TGCGCCAGCAGCTACGGGACCCTATCCTACGAGCAGTACTTC.

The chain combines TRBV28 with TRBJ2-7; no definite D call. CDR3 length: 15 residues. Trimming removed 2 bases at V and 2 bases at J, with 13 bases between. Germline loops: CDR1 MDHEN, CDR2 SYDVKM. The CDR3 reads CASSLKGITTYEQYF. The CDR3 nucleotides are TGTGCCAGCAGTTTAAAAGGAATAACCACCTACGAGCAGTACTTC.

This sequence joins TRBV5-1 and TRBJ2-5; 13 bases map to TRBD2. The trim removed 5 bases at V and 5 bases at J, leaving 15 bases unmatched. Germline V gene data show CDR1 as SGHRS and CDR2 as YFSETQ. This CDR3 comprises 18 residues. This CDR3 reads CASSTGTSGTSTRETQYF. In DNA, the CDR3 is TGCGCCAGCAGTACCGGGACTAGCGGGACCTCGACGCGGGAGACCCAGTACTTC.

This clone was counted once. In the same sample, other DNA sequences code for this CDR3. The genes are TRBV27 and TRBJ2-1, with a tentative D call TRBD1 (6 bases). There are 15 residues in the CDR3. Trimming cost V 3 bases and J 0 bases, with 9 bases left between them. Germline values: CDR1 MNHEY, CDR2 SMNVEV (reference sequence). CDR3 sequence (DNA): TGTGCCAGCAGTTTCGGACAGACCTCCTACAATGAGCAGTTCTTC. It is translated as CASSFGQTSYNEQFF.

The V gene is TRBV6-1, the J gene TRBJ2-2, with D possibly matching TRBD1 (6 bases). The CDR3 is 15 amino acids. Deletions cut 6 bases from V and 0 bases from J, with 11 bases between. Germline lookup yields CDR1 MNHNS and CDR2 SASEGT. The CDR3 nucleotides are TGTGCCAGCAGGAGCCAGGGGACGAACACCGGGGAGCTGTTTTTT. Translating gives CASRSQGTNTGELFF.

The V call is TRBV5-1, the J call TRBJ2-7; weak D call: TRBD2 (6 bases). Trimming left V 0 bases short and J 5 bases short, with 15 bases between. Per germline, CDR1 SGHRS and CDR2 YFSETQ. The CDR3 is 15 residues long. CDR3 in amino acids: CASSLGSGDPHEQYF. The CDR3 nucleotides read TGCGCCAGCAGCTTGGGGTCGGGAGATCCCCACGAGCAGTACTTC.

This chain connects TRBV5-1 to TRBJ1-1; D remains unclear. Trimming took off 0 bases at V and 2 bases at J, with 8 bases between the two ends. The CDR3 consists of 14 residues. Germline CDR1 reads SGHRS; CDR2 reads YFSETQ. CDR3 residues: CASSLGEVNTEAFF. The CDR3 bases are TGCGCCAGCAGCTTGGGGGAGGTTAACACTGAAGCTTTCTTT.

CDR3 sequence reads: CAISDGYNEQFF. CDR3 DNA sequence: TGTGCCATCAGTGATGGTTACAATGAGCAGTTCTTC. The genes are TRBV10-3 and TRBJ2-1; D is unclear. Trimming pared 3 bases from V and 4 bases from J, leaving 4 bases between. The CDR3 sequence is 12 residues long. Per germline, CDR1 ENHRY and CDR2 SYGVKD.

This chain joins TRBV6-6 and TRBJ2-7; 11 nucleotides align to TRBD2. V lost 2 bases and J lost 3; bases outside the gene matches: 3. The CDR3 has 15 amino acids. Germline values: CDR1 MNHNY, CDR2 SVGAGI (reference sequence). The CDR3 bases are TGTGCCAGCAGTTACGCCGGGACTAGCGGCTACGAGCAGTACTTC. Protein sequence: CASSYAGTSGYEQYF.

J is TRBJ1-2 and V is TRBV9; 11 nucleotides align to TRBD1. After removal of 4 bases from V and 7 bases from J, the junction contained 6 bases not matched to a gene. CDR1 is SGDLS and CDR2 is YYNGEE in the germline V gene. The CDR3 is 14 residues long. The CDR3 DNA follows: TGTGCCAGCAGCATAGGACAGGGGGCTGGTGGCTACACCTTC. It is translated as CASSIGQGAGGYTF.

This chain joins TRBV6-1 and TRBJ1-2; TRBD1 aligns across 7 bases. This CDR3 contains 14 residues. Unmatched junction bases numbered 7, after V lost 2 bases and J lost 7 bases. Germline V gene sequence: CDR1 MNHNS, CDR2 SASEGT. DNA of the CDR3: TGTGCCAGCAGTGAAAGCAGGGGGTTGAGTGGCTACACCTTC. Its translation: CASSESRGLSGYTF.